What follows are 2 T cell receptor beta chains derived from one specimen sequenced in a study of a mutant IDH1 vaccine in newly diagnosed glioma. Clones were sequenced by immunoSEQ multiplex PCR, and TCRdb holds only the in-frame ones, with some missing. Of roughly 56,000 clones listed, roughly 72% are singletons. The time point was: week 47, end of study. Each dose of the vaccine consisted of 300 ug of mutant IDH1 20-mer peptide, with topical imiquimod. The antigens of these receptors remain unknown. Sequenced material: PBMCs, taken from a glioma patient whose treatment included an IDH1 peptide vaccine. These receptors originate from a woman in her 40s with glioma. Some clones in this sample may be carry-over from other donors' samples.

J is TRBJ2-3 and V is TRBV10-1; TRBD2 is a possible D gene (5 bases). Germline CDR1 is WNHNN and CDR2 is SYGVQD (reference sequence). V lost 0 bases and J lost 3, with 10 bases in between. This CDR3 contains 15 residues. In DNA form, the CDR3 reads TGCGCCAGCAGTGAGTCAGGTCTAGCAACAGATACGCAGTATTTT. Its protein product is CASSESGLATDTQYF.

The chain combines TRBV9 with TRBJ1-1; TRBD1 is a possible D gene (5 bases). Germline CDR1 SGDLS, CDR2 YYNGEE. The CDR3 length is 15 residues. Trimming cost V 0 bases and J 0 bases, with 9 bases left between them. CDR3 DNA sequence: TGTGCCAGCAGCGTAGGAGGGGCAGTGAACACTGAAGCTTTCTTT. This gives the protein CASSVGGAVNTEAFF.